Here is one TCR beta chain with its context. This record belongs to a study of blood T cells in healthy people across ages. Across the study: Using template switching, researchers captured about one barcoded beta molecule for each two T cells.

Donors each provided 7.5 to 10 milliliters of peripheral blood. Then a second PCR, running about 6 to 11 cycles, was carried out with a sample-barcoded 5' primer and a J-beta primer mix. Carrying 12 random nucleotides, a template-switch adaptor labeled each individual cDNA molecule. Each CDR3 protein is one row after TCRdb ran MiXCR on the 5' RACE reads. The profile covers about 620,000 distinct CDR3 sequences, with around 20% appearing a single time and 3.6% taken by the ten largest. CDR1 and CDR2 from the germline V gene are MDHEN and SYDVKM. The CDR3 length is 16 residues. V lost 6 bases to trimming and J lost 0 bases; unmatched junction nucleotides: 8.

The TCR sequence derives from a man in his 70s in good health. Sequenced material: blood. The V gene is TRBV28, the J gene TRBJ2-1, with 7 bases that match TRBD2. The CDR3 region has the DNA TGTGCCAGCAGCTCGCCCGGCGGGAGCTCCTACAATGAGCAGTTCTTC. Residues: CASSSPGGSSYNEQFF.